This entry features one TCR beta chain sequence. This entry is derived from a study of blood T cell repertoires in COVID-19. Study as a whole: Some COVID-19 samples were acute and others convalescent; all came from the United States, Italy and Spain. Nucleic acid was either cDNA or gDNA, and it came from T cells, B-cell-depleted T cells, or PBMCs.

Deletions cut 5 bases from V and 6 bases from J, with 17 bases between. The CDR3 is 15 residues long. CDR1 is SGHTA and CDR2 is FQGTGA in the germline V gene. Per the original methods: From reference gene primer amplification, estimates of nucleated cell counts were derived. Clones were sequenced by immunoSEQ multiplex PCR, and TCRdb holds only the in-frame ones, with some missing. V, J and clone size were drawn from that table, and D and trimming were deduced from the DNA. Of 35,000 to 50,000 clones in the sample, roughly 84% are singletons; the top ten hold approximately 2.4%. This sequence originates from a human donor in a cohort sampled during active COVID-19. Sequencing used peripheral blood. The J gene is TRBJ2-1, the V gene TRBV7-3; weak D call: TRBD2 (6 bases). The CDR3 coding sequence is TGTGCCAGCAGCCCGCGGGCGGGGCTTAGCAATGAGCAGTTCTTC. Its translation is CASSPRAGLSNEQFF.